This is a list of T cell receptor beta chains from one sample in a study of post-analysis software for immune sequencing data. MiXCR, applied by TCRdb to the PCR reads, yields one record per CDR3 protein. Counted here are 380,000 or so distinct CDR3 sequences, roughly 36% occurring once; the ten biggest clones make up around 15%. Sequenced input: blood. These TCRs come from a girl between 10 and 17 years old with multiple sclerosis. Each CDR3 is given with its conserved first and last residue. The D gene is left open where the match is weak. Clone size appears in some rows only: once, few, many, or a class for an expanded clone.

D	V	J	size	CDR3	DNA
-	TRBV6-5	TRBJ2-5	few	CASTDRARGRGETQYF	TGTGCCAGCACCGACCGGGCCCGGGGCAGGGGAGAGACCCAGTACTTC
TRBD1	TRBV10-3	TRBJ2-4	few	CAISKTGEENIQYF	TGTGCCATCAGCAAAACAGGGGAAGAAAACATTCAGTACTTC
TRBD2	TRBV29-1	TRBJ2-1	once	CSLDIAGGNEQFF	TGCAGCCTCGATATCGCGGGGGGGAATGAGCAGTTCTTC
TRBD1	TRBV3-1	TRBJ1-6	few	CASSQGGQGAPLHF	TGTGCCAGCAGCCAAGGGGGACAGGGGGCTCCCCTCCACTTT
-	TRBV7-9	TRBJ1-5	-	CASSLDDSPNQPQHF	TGTGCTAGCAGCTTAGACGACAGTCCCAATCAGCCCCAGCATTTT
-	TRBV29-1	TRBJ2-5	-	CSVQPAADYERYF	TGCAGCGTTCAGCCCGCCGCAGACTACGAGCGGTACTTC
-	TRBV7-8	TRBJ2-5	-	CASSSGPLQGLETQYF	TGTGCCAGCAGCTCTGGCCCTTTACAGGGCCTAGAGACCCAGTACTTC
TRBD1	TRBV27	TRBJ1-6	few	CASSSRQGQNSPLHF	TGTGCCAGCAGTTCTCGACAGGGGCAGAATTCACCCCTCCACTTT
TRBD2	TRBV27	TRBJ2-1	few	CASSLTSAYNEQFF	TGTGCCAGCAGCCTTACTAGCGCTTACAATGAGCAGTTCTTC
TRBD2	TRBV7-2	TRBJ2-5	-	CASSERLAGETQYF	TGTGCCAGCAGCGAAAGACTAGCGGGAGAGACCCAGTACTTC
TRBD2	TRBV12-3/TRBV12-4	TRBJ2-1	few	CASSFRAGGYNEQFF	TGTGCCAGCAGTTTTCGAGCGGGGGGCTACAATGAGCAGTTCTTC
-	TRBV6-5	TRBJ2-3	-	CASRRTRTSTDTQYF	TGTGCCAGCAGACGTACCAGGACCAGCACAGATACGCAGTATTTT
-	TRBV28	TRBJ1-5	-	CASSFGGAGNQPQHF	TGTGCCAGCAGTTTCGGGGGGGCTGGTAATCAGCCCCAGCATTTT
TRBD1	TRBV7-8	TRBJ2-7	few	CASSLAIGTGTGREQYF	TGTGCCAGCAGCTTAGCGATCGGGACAGGCACGGGACGCGAGCAGTACTTC
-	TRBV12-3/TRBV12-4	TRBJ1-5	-	CACSLYGRSNQPQHF	TGTGCCTGCAGTTTATATGGGAGAAGCAATCAGCCCCAGCATTTT
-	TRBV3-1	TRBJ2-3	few	CASSQVQSDSDTQYF	TGTGCCAGCAGCCAAGTCCAGTCTGATTCTGATACGCAGTATTTT
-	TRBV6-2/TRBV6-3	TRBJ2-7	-	CASSGISYEQYF	TGTGCCAGCAGCGGAATCTCCTACGAGCAGTACTTC
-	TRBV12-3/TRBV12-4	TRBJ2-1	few	CASSSYRVFSYNEQFF	TGTGCCAGCAGTTCCTACAGGGTATTCTCCTACAATGAGCAGTTCTTC
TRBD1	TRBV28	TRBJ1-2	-	CASSSSHTRGPGYTF	TGTGCCAGCAGCTCATCGCACACCAGGGGGCCTGGCTACACCTTC
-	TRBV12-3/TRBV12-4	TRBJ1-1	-	CASSLYTGNTEAFF	TGTGCCAGCAGTCTATATACAGGGAACACTGAAGCTTTCTTT
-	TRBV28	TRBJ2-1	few	CASSLRVSYNEQFF	TGTGCCAGCAGTTTGAGGGTCTCCTACAATGAGCAGTTCTTC
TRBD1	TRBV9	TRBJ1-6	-	CASSGPGTEGNSPLHF	TGTGCCAGCAGCGGCCCAGGGACAGAAGGAAATTCACCCCTCCACTTT